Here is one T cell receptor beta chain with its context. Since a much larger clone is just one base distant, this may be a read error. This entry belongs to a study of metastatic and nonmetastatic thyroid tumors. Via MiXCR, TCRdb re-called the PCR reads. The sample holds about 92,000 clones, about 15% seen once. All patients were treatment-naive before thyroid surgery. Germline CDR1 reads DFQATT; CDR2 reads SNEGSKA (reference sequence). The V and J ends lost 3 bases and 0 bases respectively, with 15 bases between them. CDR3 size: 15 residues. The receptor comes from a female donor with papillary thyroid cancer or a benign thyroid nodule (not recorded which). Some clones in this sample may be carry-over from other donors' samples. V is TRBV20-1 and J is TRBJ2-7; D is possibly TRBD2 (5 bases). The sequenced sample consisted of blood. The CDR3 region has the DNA TGCAGTGCTAGCTCCTGGACTGTAGTCTCCTACGAGCAGTACTTC. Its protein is CSASSWTVVSYEQYF.